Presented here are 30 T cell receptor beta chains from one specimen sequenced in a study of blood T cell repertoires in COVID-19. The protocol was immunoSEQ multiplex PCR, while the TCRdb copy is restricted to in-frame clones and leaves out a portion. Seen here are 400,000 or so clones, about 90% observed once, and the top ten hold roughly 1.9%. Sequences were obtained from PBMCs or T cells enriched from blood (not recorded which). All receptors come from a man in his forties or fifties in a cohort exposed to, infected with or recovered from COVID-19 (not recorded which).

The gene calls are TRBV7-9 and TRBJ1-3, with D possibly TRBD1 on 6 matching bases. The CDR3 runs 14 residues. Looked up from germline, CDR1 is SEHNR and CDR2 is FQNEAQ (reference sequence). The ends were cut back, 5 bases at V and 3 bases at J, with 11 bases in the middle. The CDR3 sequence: CASSPTQGGNTIYF. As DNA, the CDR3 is TGTGCCAGCAGCCCTACACAGGGTGGAAACACCATATATTTT. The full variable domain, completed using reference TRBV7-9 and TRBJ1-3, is DTGVSQNPRHKITKRGQNVTFRCDPISEHNRLYWYRQTLGQGPEFLTYFQNEAQLEKSRLLSDRFSAERPKGSFSTLEIQRTEQGDSAMYLCASSPTQGGNTIYFGEGSWLTVV.

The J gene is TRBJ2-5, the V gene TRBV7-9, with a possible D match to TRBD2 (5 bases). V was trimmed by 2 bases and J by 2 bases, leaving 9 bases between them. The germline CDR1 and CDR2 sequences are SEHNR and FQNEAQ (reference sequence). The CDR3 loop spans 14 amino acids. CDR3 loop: CASSLRDTQETQYF. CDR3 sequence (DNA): TGTGCCAGCAGCTTACGGGATACTCAAGAGACCCAGTACTTC.

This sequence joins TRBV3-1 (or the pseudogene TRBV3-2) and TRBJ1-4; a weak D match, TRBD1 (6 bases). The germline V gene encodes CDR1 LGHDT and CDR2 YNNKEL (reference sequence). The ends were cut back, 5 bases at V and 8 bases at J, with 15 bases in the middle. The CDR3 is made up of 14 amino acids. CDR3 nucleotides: TGTGCCAGCAGCTCAGACAGGTCGGGGGAAAAACTGTTTTTT. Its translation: CASSSDRSGEKLFF.

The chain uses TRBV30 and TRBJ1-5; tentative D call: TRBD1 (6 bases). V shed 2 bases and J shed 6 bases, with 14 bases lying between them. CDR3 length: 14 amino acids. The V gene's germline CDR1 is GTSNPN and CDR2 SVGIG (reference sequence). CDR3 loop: CAWSITGSSQPQHF. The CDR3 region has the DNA TGTGCCTGGAGTATCACAGGGTCCTCTCAGCCCCAGCATTTT.

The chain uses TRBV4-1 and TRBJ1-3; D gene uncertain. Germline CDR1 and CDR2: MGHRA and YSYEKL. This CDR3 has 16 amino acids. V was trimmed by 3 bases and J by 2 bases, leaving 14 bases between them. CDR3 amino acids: CASSQPLQDPGNTIYF. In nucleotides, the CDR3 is TGCGCCAGCAGCCAGCCCTTACAAGATCCTGGAAACACCATATATTTT.

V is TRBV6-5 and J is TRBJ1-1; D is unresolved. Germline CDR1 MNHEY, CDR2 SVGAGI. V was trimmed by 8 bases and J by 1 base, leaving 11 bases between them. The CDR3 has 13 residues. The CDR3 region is CASARRENTEAFF. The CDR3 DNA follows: TGTGCCAGCGCCCGGCGGGAGAACACTGAAGCTTTCTTT.

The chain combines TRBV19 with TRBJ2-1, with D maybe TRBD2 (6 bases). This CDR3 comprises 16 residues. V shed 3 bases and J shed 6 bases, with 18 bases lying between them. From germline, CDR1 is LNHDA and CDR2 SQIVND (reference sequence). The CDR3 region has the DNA TGTGCCAGTAGTATTCGATTGGGAGGAATTGGCAATGAGCAGTTCTTC. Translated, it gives CASSIRLGGIGNEQFF.

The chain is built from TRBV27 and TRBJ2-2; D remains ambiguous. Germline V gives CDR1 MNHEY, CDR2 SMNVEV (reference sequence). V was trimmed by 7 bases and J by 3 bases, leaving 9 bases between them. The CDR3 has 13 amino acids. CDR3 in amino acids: CASISLYTGELFF. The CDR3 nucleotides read TGTGCCAGCATCTCTCTGTACACCGGGGAGCTGTTTTTT.

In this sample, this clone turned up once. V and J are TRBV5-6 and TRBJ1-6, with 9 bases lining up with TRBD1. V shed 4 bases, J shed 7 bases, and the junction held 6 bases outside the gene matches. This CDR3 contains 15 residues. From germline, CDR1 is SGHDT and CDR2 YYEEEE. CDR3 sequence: CASSPGQGWNSPLHF. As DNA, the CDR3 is TGTGCCAGCAGCCCCGGACAGGGGTGGAATTCACCCCTCCACTTT.

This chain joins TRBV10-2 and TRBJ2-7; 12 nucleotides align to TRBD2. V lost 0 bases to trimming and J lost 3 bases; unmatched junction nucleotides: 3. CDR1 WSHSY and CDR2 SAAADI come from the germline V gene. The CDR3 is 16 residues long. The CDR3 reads CASSESGTSGHYEQYF. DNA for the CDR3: TGCGCCAGCAGTGAGTCGGGGACTAGCGGGCACTACGAGCAGTACTTC.

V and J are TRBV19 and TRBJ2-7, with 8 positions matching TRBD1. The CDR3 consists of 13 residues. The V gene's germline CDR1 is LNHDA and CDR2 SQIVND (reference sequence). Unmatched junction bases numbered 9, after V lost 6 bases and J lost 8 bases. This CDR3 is CASSGEPRGQQYF. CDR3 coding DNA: TGTGCCAGTAGCGGGGAACCCAGGGGGCAGCAGTACTTC.

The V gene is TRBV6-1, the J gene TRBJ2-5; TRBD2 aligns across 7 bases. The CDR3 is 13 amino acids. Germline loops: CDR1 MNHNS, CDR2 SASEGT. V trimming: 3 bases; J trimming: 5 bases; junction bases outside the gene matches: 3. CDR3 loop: CASSERGGETQYF. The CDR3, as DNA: TGTGCCAGCAGTGAGCGGGGAGGGGAGACCCAGTACTTC.

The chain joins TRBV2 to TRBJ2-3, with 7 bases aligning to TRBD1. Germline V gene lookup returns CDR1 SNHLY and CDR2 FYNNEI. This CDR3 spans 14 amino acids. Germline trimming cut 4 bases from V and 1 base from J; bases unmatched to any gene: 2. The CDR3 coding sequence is TGTGCCAGCAGTGCAGGGGGAGGCACAGATACGCAGTATTTT. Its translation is CASSAGGGTDTQYF.

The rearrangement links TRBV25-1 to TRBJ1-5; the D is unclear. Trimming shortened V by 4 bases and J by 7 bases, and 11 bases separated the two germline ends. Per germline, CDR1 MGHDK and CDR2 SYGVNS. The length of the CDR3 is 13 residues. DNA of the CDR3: TGTGCCAGCAGTGGAGGAAGTGGGCAGCCCCAGCATTTT. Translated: CASSGGSGQPQHF.

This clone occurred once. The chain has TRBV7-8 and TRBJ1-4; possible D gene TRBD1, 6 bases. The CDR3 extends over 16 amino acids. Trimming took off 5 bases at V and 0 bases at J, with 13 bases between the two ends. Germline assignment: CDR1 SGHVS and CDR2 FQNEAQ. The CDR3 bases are TGTGCCAGCAGCAACCAGGGGCTTGCAACTAATGAAAAACTGTTTTTT. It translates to CASSNQGLATNEKLFF.

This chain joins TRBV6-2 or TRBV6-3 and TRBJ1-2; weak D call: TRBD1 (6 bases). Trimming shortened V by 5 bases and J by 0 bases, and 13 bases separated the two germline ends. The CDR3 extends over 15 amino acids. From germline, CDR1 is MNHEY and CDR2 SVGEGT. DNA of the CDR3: TGTGCCAGCAGTCCCTGGACAGCCGCTAACTATGGCTACACCTTC. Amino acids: CASSPWTAANYGYTF.

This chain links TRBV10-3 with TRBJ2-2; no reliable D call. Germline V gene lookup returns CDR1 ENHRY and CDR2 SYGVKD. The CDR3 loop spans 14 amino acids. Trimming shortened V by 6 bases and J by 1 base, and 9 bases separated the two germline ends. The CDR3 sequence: CAIRQSENTGELFF. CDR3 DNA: TGTGCCATCAGACAAAGCGAGAACACCGGGGAGCTGTTTTTT.

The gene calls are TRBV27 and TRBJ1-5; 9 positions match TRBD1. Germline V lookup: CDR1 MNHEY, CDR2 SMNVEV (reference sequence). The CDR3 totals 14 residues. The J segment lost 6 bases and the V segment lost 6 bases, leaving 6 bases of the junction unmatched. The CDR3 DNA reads TGTGCCAGCAGCCTTAACAGGGGGCTTCAGCCCCAGCATTTT. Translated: CASSLNRGLQPQHF.

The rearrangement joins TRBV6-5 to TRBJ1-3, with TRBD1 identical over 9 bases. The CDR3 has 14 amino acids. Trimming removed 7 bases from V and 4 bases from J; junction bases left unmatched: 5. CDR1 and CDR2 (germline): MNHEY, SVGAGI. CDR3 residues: CASTGQGRGNTIYF. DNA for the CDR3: TGTGCCAGCACTGGACAGGGGAGAGGAAACACCATATATTTT.

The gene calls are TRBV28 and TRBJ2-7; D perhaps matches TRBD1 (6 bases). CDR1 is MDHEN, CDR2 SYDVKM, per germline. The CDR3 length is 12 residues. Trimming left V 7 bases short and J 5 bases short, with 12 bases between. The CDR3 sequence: CASTTGSHEQYF. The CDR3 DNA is TGTGCCAGCACCACAGGGTCCCACGAGCAGTACTTC.

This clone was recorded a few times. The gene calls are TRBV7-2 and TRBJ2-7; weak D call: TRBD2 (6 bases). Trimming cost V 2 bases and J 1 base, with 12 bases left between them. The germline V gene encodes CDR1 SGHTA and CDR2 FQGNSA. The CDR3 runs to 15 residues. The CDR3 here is CASSLLDYKSYEQYF. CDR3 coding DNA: TGTGCCAGCAGCTTACTGGACTATAAATCCTACGAGCAGTACTTC.

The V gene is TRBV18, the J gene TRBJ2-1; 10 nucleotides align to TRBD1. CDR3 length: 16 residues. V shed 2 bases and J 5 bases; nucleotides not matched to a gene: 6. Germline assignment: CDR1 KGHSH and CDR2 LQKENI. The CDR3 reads CASSPETGGEDNEQFF. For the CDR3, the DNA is TGTGCCAGCTCACCAGAGACAGGGGGCGAGGACAATGAGCAGTTCTTC.

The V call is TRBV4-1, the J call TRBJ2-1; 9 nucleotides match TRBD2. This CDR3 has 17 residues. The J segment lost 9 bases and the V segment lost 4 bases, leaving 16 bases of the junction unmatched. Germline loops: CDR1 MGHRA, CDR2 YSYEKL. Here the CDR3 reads CASSPTGPTGGRGEQFF. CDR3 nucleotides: TGCGCCAGCAGCCCGACAGGACCCACCGGCGGGAGGGGTGAGCAGTTCTTC.

CDR3 region: CASSTAPGDGSTYNEQFF. CDR3 nucleotides: TGTGCCAGCAGCACCGCGCCCGGGGACGGGAGTACCTACAATGAGCAGTTCTTC. The chain employs TRBV7-9 and TRBJ2-1, with D possibly being TRBD2 (6 bases). With 5 bases removed from V and 2 bases from J, the gap between germline ends came to 22 bases. Germline V lookup: CDR1 SEHNR, CDR2 FQNEAQ (reference sequence). The CDR3 sequence is 18 residues long.

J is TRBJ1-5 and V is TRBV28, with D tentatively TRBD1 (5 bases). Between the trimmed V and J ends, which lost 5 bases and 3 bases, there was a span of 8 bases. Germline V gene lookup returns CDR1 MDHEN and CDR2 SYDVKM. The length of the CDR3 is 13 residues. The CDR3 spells CASSDSYNQPQHF. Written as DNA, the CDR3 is TGTGCCAGCAGTGACAGTTACAATCAGCCCCAGCATTTT.

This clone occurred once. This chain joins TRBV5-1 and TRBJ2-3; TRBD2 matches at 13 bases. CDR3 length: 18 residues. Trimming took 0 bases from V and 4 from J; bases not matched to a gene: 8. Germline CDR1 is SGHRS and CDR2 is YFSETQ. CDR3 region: CASSLEGLAGALADTQYF. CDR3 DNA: TGCGCCAGCAGCTTGGAAGGACTAGCGGGAGCATTGGCAGATACGCAGTATTTT. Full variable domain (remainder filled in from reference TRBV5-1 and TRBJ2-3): KAGVTQTPRYLIKTRGQQVTLSCSPISGHRSVSWYQQTPGQGLQFLFEYFSETQRNKGNFPGRFSGRQFSNSRSEMNVSTLELGDSALYLCASSLEGLAGALADTQYFGPGTRLTVL.

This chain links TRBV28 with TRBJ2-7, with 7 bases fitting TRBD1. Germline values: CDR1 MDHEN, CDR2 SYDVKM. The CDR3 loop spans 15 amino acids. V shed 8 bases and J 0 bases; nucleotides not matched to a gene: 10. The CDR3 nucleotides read TGTGCCAGCGGGGGACAGCCACATTCCTCCTACGAGCAGTACTTC. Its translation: CASGGQPHSSYEQYF.

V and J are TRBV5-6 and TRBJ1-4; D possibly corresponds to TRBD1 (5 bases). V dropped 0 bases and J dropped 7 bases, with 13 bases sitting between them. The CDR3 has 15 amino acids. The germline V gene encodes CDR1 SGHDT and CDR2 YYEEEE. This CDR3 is CASSLDQGMGEKLFF. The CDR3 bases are TGTGCCAGCAGCTTGGATCAGGGAATGGGTGAAAAACTGTTTTTT.

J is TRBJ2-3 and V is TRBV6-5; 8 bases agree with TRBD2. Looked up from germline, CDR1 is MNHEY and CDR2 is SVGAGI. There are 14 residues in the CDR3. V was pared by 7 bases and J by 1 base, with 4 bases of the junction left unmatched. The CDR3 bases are TGTGCCAGCATCGGGAGGGCCGGCACAGATACGCAGTATTTT. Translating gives CASIGRAGTDTQYF.

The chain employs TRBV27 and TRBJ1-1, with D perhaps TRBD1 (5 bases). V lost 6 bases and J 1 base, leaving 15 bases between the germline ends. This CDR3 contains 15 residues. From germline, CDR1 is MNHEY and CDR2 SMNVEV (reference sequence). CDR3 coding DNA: TGTGCCAGCAGCTTTCAGGGACTTGGGAACACTGAAGCTTTCTTT. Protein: CASSFQGLGNTEAFF.